The 17 T cell receptor beta chains listed next were all sequenced from one sample in a study of lymphopenia after photon versus proton radiotherapy. Generated by immunoSEQ multiplex PCR, the TCRdb table keeps only in-frame clones and is missing some. The table records approximately 160,000 clones, 88% of them present only once. Material: peripheral blood, obtained from a patient treated with photon-based radiotherapy. The receptors originated from a man in his fifties or sixties with gastric cancer.

In its sample, this clone was seen once. This chain uses TRBV6-5 with TRBJ1-4, with 9 bases that match TRBD1. With V trimmed by 6 bases and J by 8 bases, 7 bases remained unmatched. In germline, CDR1 is MNHEY, CDR2 SVGAGI. The CDR3 spans 14 residues. The CDR3 DNA follows: TGTGCCAGCAGGGGAGGGGACAGGGTGGAAAAACTGTTTTTT. Translation gives CASRGGDRVEKLFF.

CDR3 sequence (DNA): TGTGCCAGCAGCCTACTGGGGGGGGGCTACGAGCAGTACTTC. This codes for CASSLLGGGYEQYF. The chain carries TRBV11-2 and TRBJ2-7, with 7 positions matching TRBD2. The trim removed 5 bases at V and 3 bases at J, leaving 7 bases unmatched. Germline lookup yields CDR1 SGHAT and CDR2 FQNNGV. This CDR3 comprises 14 residues.

This clone was seen a single time. The genes are TRBV28 and TRBJ2-1; weak D call: TRBD2 (5 bases). The CDR3 length is 15 residues. Trimming left V 5 bases short and J 5 bases short, with 16 bases between. CDR1 is MDHEN, CDR2 SYDVKM, per germline. CDR3 loop: CASSQRVALNNEQFF. CDR3 bases: TGTGCCAGCAGTCAGAGGGTGGCTCTCAACAATGAGCAGTTCTTC.

The J gene is TRBJ2-5, the V gene TRBV6-5, with a tentative D call TRBD2 (7 bases). V was clipped by 0 bases and J by 4 bases, with 12 bases between them. CDR3 length equals 15 residues. Germline V gene sequence: CDR1 MNHEY, CDR2 SVGAGI. This CDR3 is CASSYSTRGGETQYF. In nucleotides, the CDR3 is TGTGCCAGCAGTTACTCGACTAGGGGGGGAGAGACCCAGTACTTC.

This clone occurred a few times. The chain uses TRBV5-1 and TRBJ2-1; TRBD2 agrees at 8 bases. The CDR3 spans 14 residues. Germline V CDR1 and CDR2: SGHRS, YFSETQ. Trimming cost V 4 bases and J 5 bases; bases outside gene matches: 5. The DNA of the CDR3 is TGCGCCAGCAGCAGCAGCGGGAGTGACAATGAGCAGTTCTTC. This codes for CASSSSGSDNEQFF.

The V and J genes are TRBV5-1 and TRBJ2-1; 10 bases are a match to TRBD1. This CDR3 comprises 15 residues. V lost 4 bases and J lost 4; bases outside the gene matches: 5. Germline lookup yields CDR1 SGHRS and CDR2 YFSETQ. The CDR3 region is CASSSDRGLYNEQFF. For the CDR3, the DNA is TGCGCCAGCAGCAGTGACAGGGGGCTTTACAATGAGCAGTTCTTC.

The genes are TRBV6-1 and TRBJ1-5; 7 positions match TRBD1. Looked up from germline, CDR1 is MNHNS and CDR2 is SASEGT. Trimming cost V 2 bases and J 0 bases; bases outside gene matches: 4. The CDR3 is 16 amino acids. The CDR3 here is CASSEMGTVSNQPQHF. DNA for the CDR3: TGTGCCAGCAGTGAAATGGGGACAGTTAGCAATCAGCCCCAGCATTTT.

This sequence joins TRBV19 and TRBJ2-1, with TRBD2 matching 13 bases. V lost 3 bases, J lost 9 bases, and 8 bases stayed unmatched. The CDR3 spans 16 residues. CDR1 is LNHDA, CDR2 SQIVND, per germline (reference sequence). Written as DNA, the CDR3 is TGTGCCAGTAGTATTCGAACTAGCGGGAGGGCGGGTGAGCAGTTCTTC. Protein sequence: CASSIRTSGRAGEQFF.

The chain has TRBV5-4 and TRBJ2-5; 7 nucleotides align to TRBD2. The CDR3 is 16 amino acids. V lost 4 bases to trimming and J lost 4 bases; unmatched junction nucleotides: 13. The germline CDR1 and CDR2 sequences are SGHNT and YYREEE (reference sequence). The CDR3 here is CASSPSGGRGGETQYF. Here the CDR3 DNA reads TGTGCCAGCAGCCCATCTGGCGGGAGAGGTGGAGAGACCCAGTACTTC.

This chain uses TRBV30 with TRBJ1-1; 9 bases agree with TRBD1. Germline-derived CDR1 and CDR2 are GTSNPN and SVGIG (reference sequence). This CDR3 is 15 amino acids long. V lost 0 bases, J lost 5 bases, and 7 bases stayed unmatched. The CDR3 is CAWSVPGQGRTEAFF. CDR3 DNA: TGTGCCTGGAGTGTCCCGGGACAGGGACGGACTGAAGCTTTCTTT.

This chain uses TRBV19 with TRBJ2-3; D call uncertain. V was clipped by 1 base and J by 0 bases, with 8 bases between them. CDR1 is LNHDA, CDR2 SQIVND, per germline (reference sequence). The CDR3 is 15 residues long. CDR3 in DNA: TGTGCCAGTAGTATAGGGCAGATTAGCACAGATACGCAGTATTTT. It is translated as CASSIGQISTDTQYF.

The chain recombines TRBV2 with TRBJ1-4; 11 bases align to TRBD1. Trimming removed 5 bases from V and 6 bases from J; junction bases left unmatched: 2. CDR3 length: 14 amino acids. Per the germline V gene, CDR1 is SNHLY and CDR2 is FYNNEI. The CDR3 DNA follows: TGTGCCAGCAGTCCGGACAGGGGGCATGAAAAACTGTTTTTT. It translates to CASSPDRGHEKLFF.

J is TRBJ1-5 and V is TRBV6-5; 10 nucleotides line up with TRBD1. This CDR3 comprises 15 residues. V lost 5 bases, J lost 5 bases, and 6 bases stayed unmatched. Germline V CDR1 and CDR2: MNHEY, SVGAGI. The CDR3 DNA reads as TGTGCCAGCAGTAGGGGACAGGGGTCGTATCAGCCCCAGCATTTT. This sequence encodes CASSRGQGSYQPQHF.

The J gene is TRBJ2-6, the V gene TRBV5-6, with D hard to call. The CDR3 is 14 residues long. The V and J ends lost 5 bases and 3 bases respectively, with 9 bases between them. Per germline, CDR1 SGHDT and CDR2 YYEEEE. CDR3 region: CASRPGLGANVLTF. The CDR3 region has the DNA TGTGCCAGCAGGCCCGGGCTTGGGGCCAACGTCCTGACTTTC.

The chain employs TRBV19 and TRBJ2-7, with a possible D match to TRBD2 (5 bases). Germline loops: CDR1 LNHDA, CDR2 SQIVND (reference sequence). The CDR3 is made up of 13 amino acids. The germline V and J ends were trimmed by 7 bases and 2 bases, with 12 bases remaining between them. The CDR3 region is CASKKSGTYEQYF. CDR3 coding DNA: TGTGCCAGTAAGAAATCGGGGACCTACGAGCAGTACTTC.

The rearrangement joins TRBV7-9 to TRBJ1-1; D not certain. The CDR3 totals 12 residues. Germline V gene sequence: CDR1 SEHNR, CDR2 FQNEAQ (reference sequence). V lost 6 bases to trimming and J lost 5 bases, with 10 bases between them. This CDR3 reads CASRSPGTEAFF. The CDR3 bases are TGTGCCAGCAGATCACCCGGGACTGAAGCTTTCTTT. The whole variable domain, filled in from reference TRBV7-9 and TRBJ1-1, reads DTGVSQNPRHKITKRGQNVTFRCDPISEHNRLYWYRQTLGQGPEFLTYFQNEAQLEKSRLLSDRFSAERPKGSFSTLEIQRTEQGDSAMYLCASRSPGTEAFFGQGTRLTVV.

This chain links TRBV30 with TRBJ2-7; tentatively, D is TRBD2 (6 bases). From germline, CDR1 is GTSNPN and CDR2 SVGIG (reference sequence). The length of the CDR3 is 15 residues. V lost 4 bases and J 6 bases, leaving 22 bases between the germline ends. As DNA, the CDR3 is TGTGCCTGGATACCGGGAGTGTCGCTCCGGGGCGAGCAGTACTTC. As protein: CAWIPGVSLRGEQYF.